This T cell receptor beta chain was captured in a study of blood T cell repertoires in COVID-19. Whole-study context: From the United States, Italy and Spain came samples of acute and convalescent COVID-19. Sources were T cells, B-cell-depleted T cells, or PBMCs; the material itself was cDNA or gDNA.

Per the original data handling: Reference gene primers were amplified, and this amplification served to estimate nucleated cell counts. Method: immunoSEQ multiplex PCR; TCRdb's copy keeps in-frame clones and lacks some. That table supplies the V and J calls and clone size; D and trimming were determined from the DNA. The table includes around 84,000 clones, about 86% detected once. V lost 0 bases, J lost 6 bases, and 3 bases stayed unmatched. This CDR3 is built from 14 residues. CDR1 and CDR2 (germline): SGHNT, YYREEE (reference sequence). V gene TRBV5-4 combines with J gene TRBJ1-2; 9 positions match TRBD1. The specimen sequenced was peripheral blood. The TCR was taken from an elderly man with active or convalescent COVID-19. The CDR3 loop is CASSLDRGLDGYTF. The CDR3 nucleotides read TGTGCCAGCAGCTTGGACAGGGGGCTCGATGGCTACACCTTC.